This TCR beta chain is from a study of blood T cells in healthy people across ages. In each sample, at least 6.5 million PBMCs were isolated. Alongside a J-beta primer mix, a sample-barcoded 5' primer served in a second PCR lasting roughly 6 to 12 cycles. TCRdb reanalysed the 5' RACE reads using MiXCR and keeps one entry per CDR3 protein. This sample has 550,000 to 800,000 distinct CDR3 sequences, with more than 20% found just once. The CDR3 runs 18 residues. Germline values: CDR1 LNHNV, CDR2 YYDKDF (reference sequence). The trim removed 2 bases at V and 5 bases at J, leaving 13 bases unmatched. This clonotype was detected many times.

Sample: blood. The chain combines TRBV15 with TRBJ2-1, with 9 bases matching TRBD2. The TCR originated in a man between 65 and 80 years old in good health. For the CDR3, the DNA is TGTGCCACCAGCAGATCCTCATTCTACGGGACTAGCAACAATGAGCAGTTCTTC. Its translation is CATSRSSFYGTSNNEQFF.